The 6 T cell receptor beta chains reported below all come from one sample, sequenced in a study of cytomegalovirus exposure and HLA in healthy donors. The study ran its PCR with 60 Vbeta and 13 Jbeta primers. Assay used: immunoSEQ multiplex PCR; TCRdb lists only in-frame clones, some missing. Here the sample spans some 100,000 clones, around 83% being singletons. The sample comprised PBMCs. All receptors derive from a man under 40 in good health and CMV-seronegative.

The genes are TRBV6-5 and TRBJ2-7, with 7 bases fitting TRBD1. This CDR3 is built from 13 residues. Per germline, CDR1 MNHEY and CDR2 SVGAGI. V shed 5 bases and J 3 bases; nucleotides not matched to a gene: 4. CDR3 coding DNA: TGTGCCAGCAGTCGGGGACAGAGCTACGAGCAGTACTTC. Residues: CASSRGQSYEQYF.

The chain joins TRBV5-1 to TRBJ2-6, with 7 bases aligning to TRBD2. The J segment lost 13 bases and the V segment lost 4 bases, leaving 5 bases of the junction unmatched. The CDR3 consists of 12 residues. CDR1 SGHRS and CDR2 YFSETQ come from the germline V gene. This CDR3 is CASSPGGAVLTF. The DNA of the CDR3 is TGCGCCAGCAGCCCGGGAGGTGCGGTCCTGACTTTC.

CDR3 amino acids: CASSLGPYYNEQFF. The CDR3 region has the DNA TGTGCCAGCAGTCTGGGCCCTTATTACAATGAGCAGTTCTTC. The V call is TRBV27, the J call TRBJ2-1; D call uncertain. This CDR3 contains 14 residues. V was trimmed by 5 bases and J by 4 bases, leaving 12 bases between them. The germline V gene has CDR1 MNHEY and CDR2 SMNVEV (reference sequence).

V is TRBV9 and J is TRBJ2-1, with 8 nucleotides matching TRBD1. The V segment lost 0 bases and the J segment 6 bases; nucleotides outside the gene matches: 5. The CDR3 runs 15 residues. Germline V lookup: CDR1 SGDLS, CDR2 YYNGEE. For the CDR3, the DNA is TGTGCCAGCAGCGTAGCGACAGGGGCCCGCAATGAGCAGTTCTTC. Its protein product is CASSVATGARNEQFF.

The rearrangement uses TRBV6-5 and TRBJ2-3; TRBD2 matches 13 bases. Germline CDR1 MNHEY, CDR2 SVGAGI. V gave up 6 bases and J gave up 2 bases; unmatched junction bases: 2. The CDR3 has 15 amino acids. The CDR3 here is CASRLAGGPTDTQYF. DNA of the CDR3: TGTGCCAGCAGACTAGCGGGAGGGCCCACAGATACGCAGTATTTT.

In this sample, this clone turned up once. CDR3 sequence reads: CASSFTLPRPGQENEKLFF. The CDR3 DNA follows: TGCGCCAGCAGCTTTACCCTCCCACGCCCGGGACAGGAGAATGAAAAACTGTTTTTT. This sequence joins TRBV5-1 and TRBJ1-4; TRBD1 agrees at 8 bases. CDR1 SGHRS and CDR2 YFSETQ come from the germline V gene. V lost 2 bases and J lost 5; bases outside the gene matches: 17. The length of the CDR3 is 19 residues.